This T cell receptor beta chain was sequenced for a study of CD8 T cells in ankylosing spondylitis. J gave up 2 bases and V 8 bases, and 10 bases lay outside the gene matches. CDR1 and CDR2 (germline): MDHEN, SYDVKM. This CDR3 comprises 15 residues. One entry per CDR3 protein, called by TCRdb with MiXCR from the 5' RACE reads. The profile covers about 350,000 distinct CDR3 sequences, with 20% to 25% appearing a single time and about 12% taken by the ten largest. The chain employs TRBV28 and TRBJ2-3; 7 positions agree with TRBD1. The TCR comes from a male donor with ankylosing spondylitis or in good health (not recorded which). Sequencing input: blood, either unsorted or a sorted T cell fraction (not recorded which). CDR3 DNA: TGTGCCAGCGCCCCCCCGGGGACAGCCACAGATACGCAGTATTTT. Its protein is CASAPPGTATDTQYF.